The following is a T cell receptor beta chain sequence with its context. The germline V and J ends were trimmed by 0 bases and 4 bases, with 13 bases remaining between them. The length of the CDR3 is 15 residues. Germline values: CDR1 SGHRS, CDR2 YFSETQ. Treatment indicated: 15 to 20 received Ad26.COV2.S at low or high dose, single or two shots; 5 received placebo; per-sample allocation not given. Sample collection was performed on day 63 after the first vaccine or placebo injection. The record originates from a study of Ad26.COV2.S vaccination and SARS-CoV-2 variants. The protocol was immunoSEQ multiplex PCR, while the TCRdb copy is restricted to in-frame clones and leaves out a portion. The top ten hold around a tenth of the sample, which has just under 250,000 clones, 70% to 90% seen once.

The origin of this receptor is a person between 18 and 65 years old who received the Ad26.COV2.S COVID-19 vaccine or a placebo. This sample comprised peripheral blood, obtained in a trial of Ad26.COV2.S vaccine versus placebo. The genes are TRBV5-1 and TRBJ2-5; D is perhaps TRBD2 (5 bases). The CDR3 coding sequence is TGCGCCAGCAGCTTGGCGGTAGGAGGAAGAGAGACCCAGTACTTC. This sequence encodes CASSLAVGGRETQYF.